This T cell receptor beta chain came from a study of T-cell memory formation after mild COVID-19. Study-wide background: Clusters of TCRs were largely donor specific. Findings and limits, study-wide: Still unconfirmed is whether the second-wave clones peaking on day 37 recognized SARS-CoV-2. Mainly in CM and EM were contracting CD4+ clones; CD8+ were in EMRA.

Details on this clonotype: Its antigen remains unknown.

Using constant-segment primers, 5'RACE produced TCR alpha and TCR beta cDNA libraries carrying sample barcodes and UMIs. TCRdb processed the 5' RACE reads anew with MiXCR; each CDR3 protein has one entry. The data contain roughly 450,000 distinct CDR3 sequences, 15% to 20% of them singletons. In germline, CDR1 is KGHDR, CDR2 SFDVKD. With 2 bases clipped from V and 2 bases from J, the junction kept 0 bases outside the gene matches. This CDR3 is 16 amino acids long. The chain carries TRBV24-1 and TRBJ2-1; 12 nucleotides match TRBD2. The source of this sequence is an adult woman who had mild COVID-19 (a few samples of this study predate the infection). Cell type and time point are not known. Input material: PBMCs or a T cell subset sorted from them (not recorded which). The CDR3 DNA follows: TGTGCCACCAGTGATTCTAGCGGGAGGGCCTACAATGAGCAGTTCTTC. Translating it yields CATSDSSGRAYNEQFF.